A single sample gave rise to the 16 T cell receptor beta chains below, sequenced in a study of T cells in localized non-small cell lung cancer. Measured with immunoSEQ multiplex PCR; TCRdb has only the in-frame clones, and not every one. Of tens of thousands of clones in the sample, approximately 90% were seen once. Sequencing used peripheral blood, obtained before any cancer treatment. Receptor source: a male donor aged 60 or over with stage III squamous cell lung carcinoma.

Only a few counts were recorded for this clone. The rearrangement links TRBV5-4 to TRBJ1-3, with D tentatively TRBD1 (6 bases). V was pared by 6 bases and J by 0 bases, with 10 bases between. Germline V gene sequence: CDR1 SGHNT, CDR2 YYREEE (reference sequence). This CDR3 region has 14 residues. CDR3 protein: CASTDRSSGNTIYF. Here the CDR3 DNA reads TGTGCCAGCACGGACAGAAGCTCTGGAAACACCATATATTTT.

Remarks on this clone: Other DNA sequences in the same sample also yield this CDR3. V is TRBV10-3 and J is TRBJ1-1, with D maybe TRBD1 (6 bases). V lost 6 bases, J lost 4 bases, and 9 bases lay in between. The CDR3 is 12 amino acids. CDR1 is ENHRY, CDR2 SYGVKD, per germline. The CDR3 nucleotides are TGTGCCATCAGGGAACAGGGCACTGAAGCTTTCTTT. Translation: CAIREQGTEAFF.

V and J are TRBV7-7 and TRBJ2-2; D is possibly TRBD1 (6 bases). CDR1 is SSHAT and CDR2 is FNYEAQ in the germline V gene (reference sequence). The CDR3 sequence is 14 residues long. Trimming took 5 bases from V and 6 from J, leaving 13 bases between them. The CDR3 DNA reads as TGTGCCAGCAGCAACAGGGTGGGGGCCGGGGAGCTGTTTTTT. Its translation is CASSNRVGAGELFF.

The chain uses TRBV9 and TRBJ2-6; D may be TRBD1 (5 bases). Looked up from germline, CDR1 is SGDLS and CDR2 is YYNGEE. The CDR3 has 13 residues. Trimming pared 7 bases from V and 1 base from J, leaving 6 bases between. The CDR3 spells CASSGSGANVLTF. The CDR3 DNA reads TGTGCCAGCTCAGGGTCTGGGGCCAACGTCCTGACTTTC.

The table lists this clone with a count of one. V is TRBV10-3 and J is TRBJ1-2; weak D call: TRBD1 (5 bases). This CDR3 is built from 14 residues. The V and J ends lost 7 bases and 0 bases respectively, with 12 bases between them. Germline V gene sequence: CDR1 ENHRY, CDR2 SYGVKD. The CDR3 sequence: CAIMGLRANYGYTF. For the CDR3, the DNA is TGTGCCATCATGGGACTCAGGGCTAACTATGGCTACACCTTC.

This rearrangement joins TRBV29-1 to TRBJ2-1; TRBD2 agrees at 9 bases. Germline V gene lookup returns CDR1 SQVTM and CDR2 ANQGSEA. This CDR3 is built from 14 residues. Trimming cost V 5 bases and J 7 bases; bases outside gene matches: 9. In DNA, the CDR3 is TGCAGCGTTAGTAGGATAGCGGGAGCAAATGAGCAGTTCTTC. Translation gives CSVSRIAGANEQFF.

This sequence joins TRBV15 and TRBJ2-1, with TRBD2 identical over 9 bases. V gave up 0 bases and J gave up 7 bases; unmatched junction bases: 10. The length of the CDR3 is 17 residues. CDR1 and CDR2 (germline): LNHNV, YYDKDF (reference sequence). The CDR3 sequence: CATSRDRGRAHVNEQFF. CDR3 nucleotide sequence: TGTGCCACCAGCAGAGATCGCGGGAGGGCCCATGTGAATGAGCAGTTCTTC.

V is TRBV4-1 and J is TRBJ2-7, with D unclear. Trimming took off 0 bases at V and 2 bases at J, with 14 bases between the two ends. The CDR3 contains 16 residues. Germline CDR1 and CDR2: MGHRA and YSYEKL. The CDR3 sequence: CASSQDVNRAPYEQYF. The CDR3, as DNA: TGCGCCAGCAGCCAAGATGTTAATAGGGCCCCCTACGAGCAGTACTTC.

V usage is TRBV5-1 and J usage is TRBJ2-2; D is unclear. V shed 9 bases and J shed 5 bases, with 20 bases lying between them. Germline lookup yields CDR1 SGHRS and CDR2 YFSETQ. The CDR3 is 15 amino acids. The CDR3 loop is CATKSGGPETGELFF. Here the CDR3 DNA reads TGCGCCACCAAATCTGGCGGCCCCGAAACCGGGGAGCTGTTTTTT.

The genes are TRBV19 and TRBJ2-4; D may be TRBD1 (6 bases). CDR1 LNHDA and CDR2 SQIVND come from the germline V gene (reference sequence). V was cut by 3 bases and J by 0 bases, with 12 bases left in between. There are 16 residues in the CDR3. This CDR3 reads CASSIDRTAAKNIQYF. The CDR3 DNA is TGTGCCAGTAGTATCGACCGGACAGCAGCCAAAAACATTCAGTACTTC.

The chain employs TRBV6-4 and TRBJ2-1; TRBD2 matches 13 bases. Germline V gene sequence: CDR1 MRHNA, CDR2 SNTAGT. There are 14 residues in the CDR3. Losses at the gene ends were 6 bases for V and 14 bases for J; bases not matched to a gene: 10. DNA of the CDR3: TGTGCCAGCAGCCCGGGACTAGCGGGGAACCGTAAGTTCTTC. This codes for CASSPGLAGNRKFF.

This chain links TRBV13 with TRBJ2-7; 12 nucleotides match TRBD1. CDR3 length: 15 amino acids. CDR1 is PRHDT and CDR2 is FYEKMQ in the germline V gene (reference sequence). Germline trimming cut 3 bases from V and 7 bases from J; bases unmatched to any gene: 7. DNA of the CDR3: TGTGCCAGCAGCTTCCCGGGACAGGGGGCCGGAGAGCAGTACTTC. It translates to CASSFPGQGAGEQYF. Full variable domain (missing parts from reference TRBV13 and TRBJ2-7): AAGVIQSPRHLIKEKRETATLKCYPIPRHDTVYWYQQGPGQDPQFLISFYEKMQSDKGSIPDRFSAQQFSDYHSELNMSSLELGDSALYFCASSFPGQGAGEQYFGPGTRLTVT.

The chain employs TRBV7-9 and TRBJ1-1; the match to TRBD1 covers 11 bases. CDR1 SEHNR and CDR2 FQNEAQ come from the germline V gene (reference sequence). The CDR3 runs to 13 residues. V lost 5 bases, J lost 12 bases, and 8 bases stayed unmatched. Written as DNA, the CDR3 is TGTGCCAGCAGCCCTTCTCGGGACAGGGGGACTTTCTTT. Its protein product is CASSPSRDRGTFF.

This chain links TRBV7-8 with TRBJ2-6, with D possibly called TRBD1 or TRBD2 (5 bases each). The V end lost 0 bases, the J end lost 1 base, and 10 bases lay between the germline ends. The germline V gene has CDR1 SGHVS and CDR2 FQNEAQ. The CDR3 is made up of 17 amino acids. CDR3 in amino acids: CASSLAGVGSGANVLTF. DNA of the CDR3: TGTGCCAGCAGCTTAGCGGGGGTAGGATCTGGGGCCAACGTCCTGACTTTC.

The gene calls are TRBV7-9 and TRBJ2-5, with D possibly being TRBD1 (5 bases). This CDR3 is built from 15 residues. V lost 1 base and J lost 5, with 14 bases in between. Germline CDR1 and CDR2: SEHNR and FQNEAQ (reference sequence). The CDR3 DNA reads as TGTGCCAGCAGCTTAGGGTCACAGGCCTCCGAGACCCAGTACTTC. This translates into CASSLGSQASETQYF.

The chain employs TRBV27 and TRBJ1-6; no clear D. The CDR3 sequence is 14 residues long. Per germline, CDR1 MNHEY and CDR2 SMNVEV (reference sequence). V shed 4 bases and J shed 6 bases, with 10 bases lying between them. The CDR3 nucleotides are TGTGCCAGCAGTTCTCAGCCTCGTAATTCACCCCTCCACTTT. Residues: CASSSQPRNSPLHF.